These 20 T cell receptor beta chains were sequenced from one sample in a study of monozygotic twins with inflammatory bowel disease. One entry per CDR3 protein, without DNA, is what TCRdb gives after re-calling the 5' RACE reads. In all, the sample yields around 380,000 distinct CDR3 sequences. The source material was blood. The receptor source for this set is a human donor with ulcerative colitis or Crohn's disease, or a healthy co-twin of an affected twin (not recorded which).

The chain couples TRBV15 to TRBJ2-1. From germline, CDR1 is LNHNV and CDR2 YYDKDF (reference sequence). There are 12 residues in the CDR3. The CDR3 sequence is CATSREANEQFF.

The V and J genes are TRBV5-6 and TRBJ1-4; no DNA is available, so the TRBD1 call from TCRdb remains unchecked. The CDR3 sequence is 14 residues long. Germline CDR1 SGHDT, CDR2 YYEEEE. The CDR3 protein is CASSFGQFNEKLFF.

V and J are TRBV25-1 and TRBJ2-7; TCRdb calls TRBD1, which cannot be checked without DNA. The CDR3 is 14 residues long. Germline V lookup: CDR1 MGHDK, CDR2 SYGVNS. The CDR3 here is CASSELGAAYEQYF.

The J gene is TRBJ2-3, the V gene TRBV5-1; as DNA is missing, the TRBD1 call by TCRdb cannot be tested. Germline lookup yields CDR1 SGHRS and CDR2 YFSETQ. The CDR3 totals 15 residues. The CDR3 loop is CASSPGRKKLDTQYF.

The chain joins TRBV5-6 to TRBJ2-4. Germline CDR1 is SGHDT and CDR2 is YYEEEE. The CDR3 covers 13 residues. The CDR3: CASSLGGVDIQYF.

The genes are TRBV27 and TRBJ1-1. Per the germline V gene, CDR1 is MNHEY and CDR2 is SMNVEV (reference sequence). This CDR3 is 20 amino acids long. CDR3 region: CASSFYRPSVLLPLNTEAFF.

V and J are TRBV19 and TRBJ2-3; with no DNA, the TCRdb D assignment of TRBD2 cannot be verified. The CDR3 spans 15 residues. CDR1 is LNHDA, CDR2 SQIVND, per germline (reference sequence). CDR3 loop: CASSLIVGLTDTQYF.

The chain has TRBV7-2 and TRBJ1-5. CDR1 is SGHTA, CDR2 FQGNSA, per germline. The CDR3 consists of 13 residues. The CDR3 loop is CASSTLGIQPQHF.

The V gene is TRBV7-9, the J gene TRBJ1-4; checking the TCRdb D call of TRBD1 is not possible without DNA. The CDR3 runs 16 residues. Germline V gene sequence: CDR1 SEHNR, CDR2 FQNEAQ (reference sequence). The CDR3 spells CASSPGQLPFNEKLFF.

The rearrangement joins TRBV5-6 to TRBJ1-2; without DNA, the TCRdb call of TRBD1 cannot be checked. The CDR3 totals 13 residues. Germline V gives CDR1 SGHDT, CDR2 YYEEEE. CDR3 protein: CASSKGRSYGYTF.

This chain connects TRBV19 to TRBJ2-1. Per the germline V gene, CDR1 is LNHDA and CDR2 is SQIVND (reference sequence). CDR3 length: 15 residues. CDR3 region: CASSVAGGAYNEQFF.

This rearrangement joins TRBV19 to TRBJ2-5; the D call of TRBD1 rests on TCRdb alone, since no DNA is present to check it. The CDR3 is 14 residues long. The germline gives CDR1 LNHDA, CDR2 SQIVND (reference sequence). The CDR3 region is CASSRAGQQETQYF.

This rearrangement joins TRBV7-9 to TRBJ1-4. The CDR3 has 13 amino acids. Germline CDR1 SEHNR, CDR2 FQNEAQ (reference sequence). The CDR3 spells CASSLTTNEKLFF.

V is TRBV7-6 and J is TRBJ2-3; the D call of TRBD2 rests on TCRdb alone, since no DNA is present to check it. The CDR3 has 17 residues. Germline lookup yields CDR1 SGHVS and CDR2 FNYEAQ. CDR3 region: CASSLGLAGAPTDTQYF.

The V call is TRBV20-1, the J call TRBJ2-3; TCRdb designates TRBD1, a call that cannot be tested without DNA. Germline CDR1 reads DFQATT; CDR2 reads SNEGSKA (reference sequence). This CDR3 region has 14 residues. The CDR3: CSAIGTVGTDTQYF.

V is TRBV4-1 and J is TRBJ1-1; the D gene TCRdb calls, TRBD1, cannot be checked with no DNA. Germline loops: CDR1 MGHRA, CDR2 YSYEKL. The length of the CDR3 is 12 residues. The CDR3 sequence: CASSQAGTPAFF.

This chain uses TRBV7-2 with TRBJ1-5; there is no DNA to check the TCRdb D call of TRBD1. The CDR3 contains 14 residues. From germline, CDR1 is SGHTA and CDR2 FQGNSA. CDR3 sequence reads: CASSAGASNQPQHF.

This rearrangement joins TRBV5-1 to TRBJ1-2. The CDR3 runs 12 residues. CDR1 is SGHRS and CDR2 is YFSETQ in the germline V gene. The CDR3 region is CASSLEQNGYTF.

V is TRBV4-3 and J is TRBJ1-5; absent DNA, TCRdb's TRBD1 call cannot be checked. The CDR3 sequence is 16 residues long. The germline CDR1 and CDR2 sequences are LGHNA and YSLEER. CDR3 loop: CASSQDRGQLNQPQHF.

This chain connects TRBV11-2 to TRBJ2-3; no DNA is available, so the TRBD2 call from TCRdb remains unchecked. The CDR3 spans 16 residues. From germline, CDR1 is SGHAT and CDR2 FQNNGV. The CDR3 loop is CASSLKAGRGSDTQYF.